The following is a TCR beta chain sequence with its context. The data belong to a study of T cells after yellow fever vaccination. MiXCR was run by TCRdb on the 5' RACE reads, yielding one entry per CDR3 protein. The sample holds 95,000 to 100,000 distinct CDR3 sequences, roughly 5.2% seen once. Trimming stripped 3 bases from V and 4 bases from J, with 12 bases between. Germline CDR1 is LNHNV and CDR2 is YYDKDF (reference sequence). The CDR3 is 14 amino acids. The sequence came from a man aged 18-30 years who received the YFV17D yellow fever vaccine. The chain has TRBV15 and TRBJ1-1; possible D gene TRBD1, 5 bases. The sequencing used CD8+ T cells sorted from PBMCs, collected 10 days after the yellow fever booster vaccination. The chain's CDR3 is CATSSQTAGTEAFF. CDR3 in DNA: TGTGCCACCAGCAGCCAGACAGCGGGCACTGAAGCTTTCTTT.